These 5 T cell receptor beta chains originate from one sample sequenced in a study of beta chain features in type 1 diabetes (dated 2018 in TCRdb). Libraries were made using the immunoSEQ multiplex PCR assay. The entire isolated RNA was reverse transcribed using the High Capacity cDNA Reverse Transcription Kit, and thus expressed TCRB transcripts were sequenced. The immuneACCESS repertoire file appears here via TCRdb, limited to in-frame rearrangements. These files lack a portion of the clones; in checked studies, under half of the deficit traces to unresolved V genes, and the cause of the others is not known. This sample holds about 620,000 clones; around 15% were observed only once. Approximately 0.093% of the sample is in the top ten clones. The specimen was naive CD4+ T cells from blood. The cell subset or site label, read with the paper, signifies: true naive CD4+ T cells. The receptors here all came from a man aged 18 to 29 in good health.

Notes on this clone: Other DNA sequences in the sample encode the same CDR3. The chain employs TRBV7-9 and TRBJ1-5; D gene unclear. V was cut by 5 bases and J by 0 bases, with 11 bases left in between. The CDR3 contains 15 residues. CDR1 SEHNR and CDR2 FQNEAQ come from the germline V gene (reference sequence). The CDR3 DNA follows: TGTGCCAGCAGCCCCCTCCGGGATAGCAATCAGCCCCAGCATTTT. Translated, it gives CASSPLRDSNQPQHF.

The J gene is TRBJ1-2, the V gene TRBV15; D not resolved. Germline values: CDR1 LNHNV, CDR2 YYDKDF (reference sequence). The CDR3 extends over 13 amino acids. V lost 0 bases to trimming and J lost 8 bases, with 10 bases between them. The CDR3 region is CATSRDRIEGYTF. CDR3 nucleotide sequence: TGTGCCACCAGCAGAGATCGAATAGAGGGCTACACCTTC.

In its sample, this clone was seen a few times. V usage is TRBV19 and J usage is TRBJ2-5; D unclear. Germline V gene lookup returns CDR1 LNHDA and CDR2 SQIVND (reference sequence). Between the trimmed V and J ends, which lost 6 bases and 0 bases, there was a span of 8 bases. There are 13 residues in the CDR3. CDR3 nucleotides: TGTGCCAGTAGCCGATTGTACCAAGAGACCCAGTACTTC. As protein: CASSRLYQETQYF.

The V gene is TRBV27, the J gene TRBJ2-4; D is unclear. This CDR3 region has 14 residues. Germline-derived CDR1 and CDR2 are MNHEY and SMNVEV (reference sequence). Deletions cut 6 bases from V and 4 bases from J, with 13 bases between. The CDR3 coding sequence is TGTGCCAGCAGCCCTCAGGACGGAAAAAACATTCAGTACTTC. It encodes CASSPQDGKNIQYF.

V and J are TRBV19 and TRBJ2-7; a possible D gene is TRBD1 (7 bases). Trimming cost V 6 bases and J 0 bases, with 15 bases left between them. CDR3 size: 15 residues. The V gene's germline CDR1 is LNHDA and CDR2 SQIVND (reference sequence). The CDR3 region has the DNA TGTGCCAGTAGCCTCGCGGGACAGAGCTCCTACGAGCAGTACTTC. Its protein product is CASSLAGQSSYEQYF.